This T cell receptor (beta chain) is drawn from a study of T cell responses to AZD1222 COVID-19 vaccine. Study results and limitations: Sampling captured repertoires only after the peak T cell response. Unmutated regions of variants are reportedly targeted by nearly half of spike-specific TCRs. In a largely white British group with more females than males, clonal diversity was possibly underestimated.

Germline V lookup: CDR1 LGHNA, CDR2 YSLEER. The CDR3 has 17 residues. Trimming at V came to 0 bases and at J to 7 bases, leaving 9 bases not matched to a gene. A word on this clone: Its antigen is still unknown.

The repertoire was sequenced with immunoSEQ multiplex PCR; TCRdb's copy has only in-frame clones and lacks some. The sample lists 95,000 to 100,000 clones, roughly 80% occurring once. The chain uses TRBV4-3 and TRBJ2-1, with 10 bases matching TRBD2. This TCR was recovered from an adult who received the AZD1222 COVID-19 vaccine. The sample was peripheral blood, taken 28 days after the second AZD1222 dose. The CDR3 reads CASSQDLASGGDNEQFF. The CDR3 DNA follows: TGCGCCAGCAGCCAAGATCTGGCTAGCGGGGGAGATAATGAGCAGTTCTTC.